Listed below are T cell receptor beta chains from one sample, sequenced in a study of chemoradiotherapy in HPV16-positive cancers. Profiled with immunoSEQ multiplex PCR; TCRdb holds only in-frame clones, not every one. Of about 1,500 clones in the sample, roughly 87% are singletons; the top ten hold under 7.5%. The sample consisted of tumor tissue, taken from a patient who underwent chemoradiotherapy. Every receptor here comes from a human donor with HPV-associated anogenital cancer. Both conserved end residues are part of each CDR3. The D gene is left open where the match is weak. Expanded clones are given a class, and other clones once, few, many or no size at all.

J: TRBJ2-2; V: TRBV9; D: TRBD2; size: -; DNA: TGTGCCAGCAGCGTACTAGCGGGGAACACCGGGGAGCTGTTTTTT; CDR3: CASSVLAGNTGELFF
J: TRBJ2-1; V: TRBV6-6; D: -; size: few; DNA: TGTGCCAGCAGCTGGGGGGTTGACAATGAGCAGTTCTTC; CDR3: CASSWGVDNEQFF
J: TRBJ2-5; V: TRBV30; D: -; size: -; DNA: TGTGCCTGGAGTGGGCGCCCTTACGGGTCCGAGACCCAGTACTTC; CDR3: CAWSGRPYGSETQYF
J: TRBJ2-1; V: TRBV28; D: TRBD2; size: -; DNA: TGTGCCAGCAGTCCCCCACCAGCGGGGGGGTCCTACAATGAGCAGTTCTTC; CDR3: CASSPPPAGGSYNEQFF
J: TRBJ1-4; V: TRBV2; D: -; size: few; DNA: TGTGCCAGCAGGCCCGGGACAACGGAAAAACTGTTTTTT; CDR3: CASRPGTTEKLFF
J: TRBJ1-5; V: TRBV28; D: -; size: -; DNA: TGTGCCAGCAACAGGGTGAGCAATCAGCCCCAGCATTTT; CDR3: CASNRVSNQPQHF
J: TRBJ1-1; V: TRBV27; D: TRBD1; size: -; DNA: TGTGCCAGCAGTAACGCTCCAAAGTACAGGGGGAACACTGAAGCTTTCTTT; CDR3: CASSNAPKYRGNTEAFF
J: TRBJ2-5; V: TRBV5-1; D: -; size: -; DNA: TGCGCCAGCAGCTCACTAGAGGCGGTTGGGACCCAGTACTTC; CDR3: CASSSLEAVGTQYF
J: TRBJ2-7; V: TRBV6-5; D: TRBD1; size: -; DNA: TGTGCCAGCAGTTTGGACAGGAACACCTACGAGCAGTACTTC; CDR3: CASSLDRNTYEQYF
J: TRBJ1-5; V: TRBV4-1; D: TRBD1; size: -; DNA: TGCGCCAGCAGCCAGACCCCTATGGACAGGGGTAAGAATCAGCCCCAGCATTTT; CDR3: CASSQTPMDRGKNQPQHF
J: TRBJ2-3; V: TRBV5-6; D: -; size: -; DNA: TGTGCCAGCAGCTCCACAGGGATCTGGGATACGCAGTATTTT; CDR3: CASSSTGIWDTQYF
J: TRBJ1-1; V: TRBV7-9; D: TRBD1; size: few; DNA: TGTGCCAGCAGCCCTCCGGGACAGGGGTTTGGTGAAGCTTTCTTT; CDR3: CASSPPGQGFGEAFF
J: TRBJ1-4; V: TRBV6-1; D: -; size: -; DNA: TGTGCCAGCAGCGGGGATGTGGAGGAAAAACTGTTTTTT; CDR3: CASSGDVEEKLFF
J: TRBJ1-1; V: TRBV5-5; D: -; size: -; DNA: TGTGCCAGCAGCTGGGAAATTGGGGTGTTCACTGAAGCTTTCTTT; CDR3: CASSWEIGVFTEAFF
J: TRBJ1-3; V: TRBV19; D: -; size: -; DNA: TGTGCCAGTAGTATAGGAGGCCAGTCTGGAAACACCATATATTTT; CDR3: CASSIGGQSGNTIYF
J: TRBJ1-2; V: TRBV14; D: TRBD1; size: -; DNA: TGTGCCAGCAGCCAGGCCACAGGGGGTAACTATGGCTACACCTTC; CDR3: CASSQATGGNYGYTF
J: TRBJ2-1; V: TRBV7-2; D: -; size: -; DNA: TGTGCCAGCAGCCCGTCTCCCCCTTGGCGAAGGGTTAGCAATGAGCAGTTCTTC; CDR3: CASSPSPPWRRVSNEQFF
J: TRBJ2-2; V: TRBV27; D: TRBD2; size: -; DNA: TGTGCCAGCCGAGCAGGTAGCGGGGGCACCGGGGAGCTGTTTTTT; CDR3: CASRAGSGGTGELFF
J: TRBJ1-4; V: TRBV6-5; D: -; size: -; DNA: TGTGCCAGCACCACCACAGGGCAACCCGACGAAAAACTGTTTTTT; CDR3: CASTTTGQPDEKLFF
J: TRBJ2-5; V: TRBV5-4; D: -; size: -; DNA: TGTGCCAGCAGCTTGGAGTCCCAAGAGACCCAGTACTTC; CDR3: CASSLESQETQYF
J: TRBJ2-5; V: TRBV28; D: -; size: -; DNA: TGTGCCAGCAGTTCAGGCCAGACCCAGTACTTC; CDR3: CASSSGQTQYF
J: TRBJ2-1; V: TRBV18; D: TRBD2; size: -; DNA: TGTGCCAGCTCACCGGGACTAGCGGGGGCCTACAATGAGCAGTTCTTC; CDR3: CASSPGLAGAYNEQFF
J: TRBJ1-2; V: TRBV7-9; D: -; size: -; DNA: TGTGCCAGCAGCTTAGAAAGTGGACGGTCCTATGGCTACACCTTC; CDR3: CASSLESGRSYGYTF
J: TRBJ2-5; V: TRBV7-9; D: TRBD2; size: few; DNA: TGTGCCAGCAGCGTCGGAGGAATTAGCGGGAGTAGTATCCAGTACTTC; CDR3: CASSVGGISGSSIQYF
J: TRBJ1-1; V: TRBV9; D: TRBD1; size: -; DNA: TGTGCCAGCAGCGACGGGGACAGGGAAGGGACTGAAGCTTTCTTT; CDR3: CASSDGDREGTEAFF
J: TRBJ2-3; V: TRBV6-4; D: TRBD2; size: -; DNA: TGTGCCAGCAGTGACGGCGGGGGGGACACAGATACGCAGTATTTT; CDR3: CASSDGGGDTDTQYF
J: TRBJ1-2; V: TRBV11-2; D: TRBD1; size: -; DNA: TGTGCCAGCAGCTTACGAGGACAGGGGACCTATGGCTACACCTTC; CDR3: CASSLRGQGTYGYTF
J: TRBJ2-2; V: TRBV10-3; D: -; size: -; DNA: TGTGCCATCAGTGGGGGACGGGCGAACACCGGGGAGCTGTTTTTT; CDR3: CAISGGRANTGELFF